These T cell receptor beta chains were read from a single sample in a study of T cells in Graves' hyperthyroidism and ophthalmopathy. TCRdb used MiXCR to reprocess the multiplex PCR reads, holding one entry per CDR3 protein. The data hold roughly 640,000 distinct CDR3 sequences, with around 16% observed a single time. What was sequenced was blood. The receptors derive from a woman aged 40 to 50 with Graves' ophthalmopathy. The CDR3 runs from the conserved cysteine through the conserved F or W. D genes are given only for firm matches. Clone size is stated in some rows and not others, as once, few, many or a class when expanded.

D gene: TRBD2; V gene: TRBV20-1; clone size: many; CDR3 length: 15; J gene: TRBJ2-7; CDR3 protein: CSAHRLADYSYEQYF; CDR3 DNA: TGCAGTGCTCATAGACTAGCGGATTATTCCTACGAGCAGTACTTC
D gene: .; V gene: TRBV3-1; clone size: many; CDR3 length: 15; J gene: TRBJ1-6; CDR3 protein: CASSPRDGLGSPLHF; CDR3 DNA: TGTGCCAGCAGCCCTCGGGACGGCTTAGGATCACCCCTCCACTTT
D gene: .; V gene: TRBV28; clone size: many; CDR3 length: 10; J gene: TRBJ2-7; CDR3 protein: CPARPYEQYF; CDR3 DNA: TGCCCCGCCAGACCCTACGAGCAGTACTTC
D gene: .; V gene: TRBV28; clone size: many; CDR3 length: 15; J gene: TRBJ2-4; CDR3 protein: CASSPRGIAKNIQYF; CDR3 DNA: TGTGCCAGCAGCCCTCGGGGGATAGCCAAAAACATTCAGTACTTC
D gene: .; V gene: TRBV7-9; clone size: few; CDR3 length: 14; J gene: TRBJ2-5; CDR3 protein: CASSFGIGGETQYF; CDR3 DNA: TGTGCCAGCAGCTTCGGTATTGGGGGAGAGACCCAGTACTTC
D gene: .; V gene: TRBV30; clone size: many; CDR3 length: 13; J gene: TRBJ1-2; CDR3 protein: CAWSVRFDSSYTF; CDR3 DNA: TGTGCCTGGAGTGTACGATTCGACAGTTCCTACACCTTC
D gene: .; V gene: TRBV6-5; clone size: .; CDR3 length: 20; J gene: TRBJ1-1; CDR3 protein: CASSYSVSPGEVGMNTEAFF; CDR3 DNA: TGTGCCAGCAGTTACTCGGTTTCCCCGGGGGAGGTAGGAATGAACACTGAAGCTTTCTTT
D gene: .; V gene: TRBV10-2; clone size: .; CDR3 length: 15; J gene: TRBJ2-7; CDR3 protein: CASSESYYTIYEQYF; CDR3 DNA: TGCGCCAGCAGTGAGTCGTATTACACAATATACGAGCAGTACTTC
D gene: .; V gene: TRBV20-1; clone size: .; CDR3 length: 13; J gene: TRBJ2-7; CDR3 protein: CSSQGGAVDEQYF; CDR3 DNA: TGCAGTTCCCAAGGGGGGGCAGTTGACGAGCAGTACTTC
D gene: TRBD2; V gene: TRBV28; clone size: .; CDR3 length: 15; J gene: TRBJ2-1; CDR3 protein: CASTRAGVQYNEQFF; CDR3 DNA: TGTGCCAGCACCAGGGCGGGAGTTCAGTACAATGAGCAGTTCTTC
D gene: .; V gene: TRBV5-5; clone size: few; CDR3 length: 15; J gene: TRBJ2-2; CDR3 protein: CASSLAGQNTGELFF; CDR3 DNA: TGTGCCAGCAGCTTGGCGGGGCAGAACACCGGGGAGCTGTTTTTT
D gene: .; V gene: TRBV29-1; clone size: many; CDR3 length: 12; J gene: TRBJ2-3; CDR3 protein: CSVELPSDTQYF; CDR3 DNA: TGCAGCGTTGAACTGCCTTCGGATACGCAGTATTTT
D gene: .; V gene: TRBV3-1; clone size: many; CDR3 length: 16; J gene: TRBJ2-3; CDR3 protein: CASSQDEAGSTDTQYF; CDR3 DNA: TGTGCCAGCAGCCAAGATGAGGCAGGGAGCACAGATACGCAGTATTTT
D gene: .; V gene: TRBV28; clone size: .; CDR3 length: 16; J gene: TRBJ2-5; CDR3 protein: CASSLPGTGLGETQHF; CDR3 DNA: TGTGCCAGCAGTCTACCTGGGACGGGGCTTGGGGAGACCCAGCACTTC
D gene: TRBD1; V gene: TRBV28; clone size: many; CDR3 length: 15; J gene: TRBJ2-7; CDR3 protein: CASSSSGTGGYEQYF; CDR3 DNA: TGTGCCAGCAGTTCATCCGGGACAGGGGGCTACGAGCAGTACTTC
D gene: .; V gene: TRBV5-1; clone size: many; CDR3 length: 16; J gene: TRBJ2-3; CDR3 protein: CASSLGGSSSTDTQYF; CDR3 DNA: TGCGCCAGCAGCTTGGGTGGGAGCTCTAGCACAGATACGCAGTATTTT
D gene: TRBD2; V gene: TRBV7-2; clone size: many; CDR3 length: 15; J gene: TRBJ2-7; CDR3 protein: CASSYGLAGTYEQYF; CDR3 DNA: TGTGCCAGCAGCTACGGACTAGCGGGGACATACGAGCAGTACTTC
D gene: TRBD2; V gene: TRBV6-1; clone size: many; CDR3 length: 14; J gene: TRBJ2-1; CDR3 protein: CASTRGTSNNEQFF; CDR3 DNA: TGTGCCAGCACGAGGGGGACTAGCAACAATGAGCAGTTCTTC
D gene: TRBD2; V gene: TRBV20-1; clone size: many; CDR3 length: 12; J gene: TRBJ2-1; CDR3 protein: CSARGGVDEQFF; CDR3 DNA: TGCAGTGCTAGGGGGGGGGTCGATGAGCAGTTCTTC
D gene: .; V gene: TRBV5-1; clone size: .; CDR3 length: 16; J gene: TRBJ2-3; CDR3 protein: CASSLGAFGSTDTQYF; CDR3 DNA: TGCGCCAGCAGCTTGGGGGCGTTTGGCAGCACAGATACGCAGTATTTT
D gene: TRBD1; V gene: TRBV6-1; clone size: few; CDR3 length: 15; J gene: TRBJ2-2; CDR3 protein: CASIRTGLNTGELFF; CDR3 DNA: TGTGCCAGCATTCGGACAGGCCTGAACACCGGGGAGCTGTTTTTT
D gene: TRBD2; V gene: TRBV20-1; clone size: many; CDR3 length: 13; J gene: TRBJ2-7; CDR3 protein: CSAREGLAYEQYF; CDR3 DNA: TGCAGTGCTAGAGAGGGACTAGCCTACGAGCAGTACTTC
D gene: TRBD1; V gene: TRBV20-1; clone size: many; CDR3 length: 16; J gene: TRBJ2-1; CDR3 protein: CSAKGQGGLYYNEQFF; CDR3 DNA: TGCAGTGCTAAGGGACAGGGAGGTCTCTACTACAATGAGCAGTTCTTC
D gene: .; V gene: TRBV7-2; clone size: many; CDR3 length: 12; J gene: TRBJ2-1; CDR3 protein: CASSSPRGSEFF; CDR3 DNA: TGTGCCAGCAGTTCTCCAAGGGGGTCCGAGTTCTTC
D gene: .; V gene: TRBV7-3; clone size: .; CDR3 length: 15; J gene: TRBJ2-3; CDR3 protein: CASSLWASSTDTQYF; CDR3 DNA: TGTGCCAGCAGCTTATGGGCGTCGAGCACAGATACGCAGTATTTT
D gene: .; V gene: TRBV18; clone size: many; CDR3 length: 12; J gene: TRBJ2-1; CDR3 protein: CASSPLTDEQFF; CDR3 DNA: TGTGCCAGCTCACCACTCACCGATGAGCAGTTCTTC
D gene: .; V gene: TRBV2; clone size: many; CDR3 length: 14; J gene: TRBJ2-3; CDR3 protein: CASSSIGLPDTQYF; CDR3 DNA: TGTGCCAGCAGTAGTATAGGACTTCCAGATACGCAGTATTTT
D gene: TRBD2; V gene: TRBV20-1; clone size: .; CDR3 length: 12; J gene: TRBJ2-7; CDR3 protein: CSAGLAGVEQYF; CDR3 DNA: TGCAGTGCTGGACTAGCGGGAGTCGAGCAGTACTTC
D gene: .; V gene: TRBV20-1; clone size: .; CDR3 length: 12; J gene: TRBJ1-1; CDR3 protein: CSAAFQFTEAFF; CDR3 DNA: TGCAGTGCCGCATTTCAGTTCACTGAAGCTTTCTTT
D gene: .; V gene: TRBV6-1; clone size: few; CDR3 length: 13; J gene: TRBJ1-6; CDR3 protein: CASTPGTHSPLHF; CDR3 DNA: TGTGCCAGCACTCCTGGCACGCATTCACCCCTCCACTTT
D gene: TRBD1; V gene: TRBV12-3/TRBV12-4; clone size: many; CDR3 length: 15; J gene: TRBJ2-2; CDR3 protein: CASSFGGTGTGELFF; CDR3 DNA: TGTGCCAGCAGTTTCGGTGGGACAGGCACCGGGGAGCTGTTTTTT
D gene: .; V gene: TRBV19; clone size: .; CDR3 length: 17; J gene: TRBJ1-5; CDR3 protein: CASKDGMASYSNQPQHF; CDR3 DNA: TGTGCCAGTAAAGATGGGATGGCCTCTTATAGCAATCAGCCCCAGCATTTT
D gene: TRBD1; V gene: TRBV30; clone size: many; CDR3 length: 13; J gene: TRBJ1-2; CDR3 protein: CAWSSTGVGGYTF; CDR3 DNA: TGTGCCTGGAGTTCAACAGGGGTAGGCGGCTACACCTTC
D gene: TRBD2; V gene: TRBV4-1; clone size: many; CDR3 length: 13; J gene: TRBJ2-1; CDR3 protein: CASSPRTSFEQFF; CDR3 DNA: TGCGCCAGCAGCCCCCGGACTAGTTTTGAGCAGTTCTTC
D gene: .; V gene: TRBV6-1; clone size: .; CDR3 length: 12; J gene: TRBJ1-3; CDR3 protein: CASSRGGNTIYF; CDR3 DNA: TGTGCCAGCAGTCGGGGCGGGAACACCATATATTTT